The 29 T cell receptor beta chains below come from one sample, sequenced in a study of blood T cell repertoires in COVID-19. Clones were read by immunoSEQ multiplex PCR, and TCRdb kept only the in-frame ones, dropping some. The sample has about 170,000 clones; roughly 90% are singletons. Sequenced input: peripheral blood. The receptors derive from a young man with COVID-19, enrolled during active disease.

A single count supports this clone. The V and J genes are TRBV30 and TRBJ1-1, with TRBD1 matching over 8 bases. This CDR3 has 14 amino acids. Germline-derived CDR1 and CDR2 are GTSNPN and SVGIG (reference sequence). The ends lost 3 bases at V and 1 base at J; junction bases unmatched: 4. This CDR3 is CAWSTGQGNTEAFF. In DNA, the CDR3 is TGTGCCTGGAGCACCGGACAGGGGAACACTGAAGCTTTCTTT.

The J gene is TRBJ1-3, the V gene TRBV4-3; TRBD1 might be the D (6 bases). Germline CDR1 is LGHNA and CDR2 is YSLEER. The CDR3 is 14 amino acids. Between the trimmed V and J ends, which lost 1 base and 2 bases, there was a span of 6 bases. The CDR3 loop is CASSQGQAGNTIYF. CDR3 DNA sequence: TGCGCCAGCAGCCAAGGACAGGCTGGAAACACCATATATTTT.

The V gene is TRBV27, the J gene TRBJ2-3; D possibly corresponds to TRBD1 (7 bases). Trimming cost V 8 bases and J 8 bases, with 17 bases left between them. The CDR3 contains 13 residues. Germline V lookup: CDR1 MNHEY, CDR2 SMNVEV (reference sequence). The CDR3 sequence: CASGPRQGGTQYF. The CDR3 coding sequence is TGTGCCAGCGGACCCCGACAGGGAGGTACGCAGTATTTT.

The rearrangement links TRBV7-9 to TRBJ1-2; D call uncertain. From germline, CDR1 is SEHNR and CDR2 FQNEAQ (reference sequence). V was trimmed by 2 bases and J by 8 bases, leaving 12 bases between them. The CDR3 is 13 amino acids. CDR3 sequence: CASSLIGLRGYTF. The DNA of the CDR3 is TGTGCCAGCAGCTTAATCGGTCTTCGCGGCTACACCTTC.

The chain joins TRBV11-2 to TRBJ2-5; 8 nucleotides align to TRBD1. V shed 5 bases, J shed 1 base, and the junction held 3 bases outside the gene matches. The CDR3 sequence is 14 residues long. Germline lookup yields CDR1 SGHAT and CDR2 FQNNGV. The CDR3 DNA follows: TGTGCCAGCAGCCAGGGGGCGCCCCAAGAGACCCAGTACTTC. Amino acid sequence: CASSQGAPQETQYF.

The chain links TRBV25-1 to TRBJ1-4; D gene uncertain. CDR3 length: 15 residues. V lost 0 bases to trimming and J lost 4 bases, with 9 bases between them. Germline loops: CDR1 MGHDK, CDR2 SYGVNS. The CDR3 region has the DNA TGTGCCAGCAGTGAATATGCGGGTTTTAATGAAAAACTGTTTTTT. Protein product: CASSEYAGFNEKLFF.

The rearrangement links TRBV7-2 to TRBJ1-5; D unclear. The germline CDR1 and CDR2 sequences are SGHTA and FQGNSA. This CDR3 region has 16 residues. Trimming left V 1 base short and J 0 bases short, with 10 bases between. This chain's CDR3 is CASSLGAVNSNQPQHF. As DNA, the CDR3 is TGTGCCAGCAGCTTAGGGGCAGTGAATAGCAATCAGCCCCAGCATTTT. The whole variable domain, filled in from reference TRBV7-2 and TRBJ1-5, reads GAGVSQSPSNKVTEKGKDVELRCDPISGHTALYWYRQSLGQGLEFLIYFQGNSAPDKSGLPSDRFSAERTGGSVSTLTIQRTQQEDSAVYLCASSLGAVNSNQPQHFGDGTRLSIL.

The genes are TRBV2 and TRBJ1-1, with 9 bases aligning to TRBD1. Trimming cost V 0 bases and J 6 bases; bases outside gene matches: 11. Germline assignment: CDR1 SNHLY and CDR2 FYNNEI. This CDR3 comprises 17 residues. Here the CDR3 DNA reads TGTGCCAGCAGTGAAGCCCCATATGACACAGGGGGCTCTGAAGCTTTCTTT. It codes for CASSEAPYDTGGSEAFF.

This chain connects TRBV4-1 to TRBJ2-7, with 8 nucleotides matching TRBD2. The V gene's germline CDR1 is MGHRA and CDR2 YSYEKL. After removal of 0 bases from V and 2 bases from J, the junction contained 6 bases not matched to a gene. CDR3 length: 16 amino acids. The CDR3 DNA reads TGCGCCAGCAGCCAAGAGGCCGCTAGCGGGCCCTACGAGCAGTACTTC. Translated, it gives CASSQEAASGPYEQYF.

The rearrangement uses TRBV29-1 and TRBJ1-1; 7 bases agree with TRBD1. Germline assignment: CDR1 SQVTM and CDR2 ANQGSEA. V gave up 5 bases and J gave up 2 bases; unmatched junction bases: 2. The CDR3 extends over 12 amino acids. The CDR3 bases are TGCAGCGTTCCAGGGGGAAACACTGAAGCTTTCTTT. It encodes CSVPGGNTEAFF.

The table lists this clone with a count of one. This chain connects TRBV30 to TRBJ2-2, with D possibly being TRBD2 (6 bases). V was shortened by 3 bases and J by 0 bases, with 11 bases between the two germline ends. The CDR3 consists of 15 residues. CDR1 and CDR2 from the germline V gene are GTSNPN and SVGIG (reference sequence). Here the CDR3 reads CAWRGDLSNTGELFF. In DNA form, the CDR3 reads TGTGCCTGGAGAGGGGACTTATCGAACACCGGGGAGCTGTTTTTT.

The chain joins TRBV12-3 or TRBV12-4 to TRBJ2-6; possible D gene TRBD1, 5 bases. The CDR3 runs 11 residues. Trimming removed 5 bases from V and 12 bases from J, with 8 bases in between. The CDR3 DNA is TGTGCCAGCAGTCGACAGATCGTCCTGACTTTC. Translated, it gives CASSRQIVLTF.

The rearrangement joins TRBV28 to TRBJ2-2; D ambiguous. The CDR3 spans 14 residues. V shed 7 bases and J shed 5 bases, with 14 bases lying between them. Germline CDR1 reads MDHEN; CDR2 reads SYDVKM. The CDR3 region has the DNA TGTGCCAGCACAGCTACCGTCGGGACCGGGGAGCTGTTTTTT. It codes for CASTATVGTGELFF.

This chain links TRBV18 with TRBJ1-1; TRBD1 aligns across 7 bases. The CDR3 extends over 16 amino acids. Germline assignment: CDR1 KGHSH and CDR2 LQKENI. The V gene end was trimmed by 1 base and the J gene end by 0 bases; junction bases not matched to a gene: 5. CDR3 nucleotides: TGTGCCAGCTCACCACAGGGACAGATCATGAACACTGAAGCTTTCTTT. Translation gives CASSPQGQIMNTEAFF. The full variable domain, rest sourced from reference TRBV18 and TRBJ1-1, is NAGVMQNPRHLVRRRGQEARLRCSPMKGHSHVYWYRQLPEEGLKFMVYLQKENIIDESGMPKERFSAEFPKEGPSILRIQQVVRGDSAAYFCASSPQGQIMNTEAFFGQGTRLTVV.

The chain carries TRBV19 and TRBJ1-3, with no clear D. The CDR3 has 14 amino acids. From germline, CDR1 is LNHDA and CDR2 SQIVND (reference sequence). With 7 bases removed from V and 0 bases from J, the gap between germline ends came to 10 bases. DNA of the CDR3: TGTGCCAGTATCTCAGTCTCCTCTGGAAACACCATATATTTT. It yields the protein CASISVSSGNTIYF. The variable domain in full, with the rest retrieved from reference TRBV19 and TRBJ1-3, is DGGITQSPKYLFRKEGQNVTLSCEQNLNHDAMYWYRQDPGQGLRLIYYSQIVNDFQKGDIAEGYSVSREKKESFPLTVTSAQKNPTAFYLCASISVSSGNTIYFGEGSWLTVV.

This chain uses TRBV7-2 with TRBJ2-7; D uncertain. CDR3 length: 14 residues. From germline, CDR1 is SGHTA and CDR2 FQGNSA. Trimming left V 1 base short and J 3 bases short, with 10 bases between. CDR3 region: CASSLGGTGYEQYF. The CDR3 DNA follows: TGTGCCAGCAGCTTAGGAGGAACGGGCTACGAGCAGTACTTC.

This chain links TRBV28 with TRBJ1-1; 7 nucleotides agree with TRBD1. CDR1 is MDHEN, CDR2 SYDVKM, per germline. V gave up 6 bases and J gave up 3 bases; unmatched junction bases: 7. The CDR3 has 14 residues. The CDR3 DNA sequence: TGTGCCAGCAGACAAGGGGACAGTTACACTGAAGCTTTCTTT. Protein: CASRQGDSYTEAFF.

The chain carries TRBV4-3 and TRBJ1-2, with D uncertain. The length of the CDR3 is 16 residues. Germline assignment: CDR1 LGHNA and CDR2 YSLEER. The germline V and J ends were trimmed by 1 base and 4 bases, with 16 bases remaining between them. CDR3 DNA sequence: TGCGCCAGCAGCCAAGTTTCCGCGGGATATGGCTATGGCTACACCTTC. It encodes CASSQVSAGYGYGYTF.

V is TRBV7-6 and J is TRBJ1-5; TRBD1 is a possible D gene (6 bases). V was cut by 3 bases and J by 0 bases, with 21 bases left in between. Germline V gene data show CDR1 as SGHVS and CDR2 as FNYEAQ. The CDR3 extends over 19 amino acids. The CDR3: CASSLGRGGAGYSNQPQHF. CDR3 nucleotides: TGTGCCAGCAGCTTGGGGCGGGGGGGCGCAGGGTATAGCAATCAGCCCCAGCATTTT.

CDR3: CATTVGTGKYF. CDR3 coding DNA: TGTGCCACCACAGTGGGGACAGGGAAGTACTTC. V and J are TRBV28 and TRBJ2-7; 9 nucleotides agree with TRBD1. Germline V gives CDR1 MDHEN, CDR2 SYDVKM. The CDR3 sequence is 11 residues long. The J segment lost 11 bases and the V segment lost 10 bases, leaving 9 bases of the junction unmatched. The whole variable domain, filled in from reference TRBV28 and TRBJ2-7, reads DVKVTQSSRYLVKRTGEKVFLECVQDMDHENMFWYRQDPGLGLRLIYFSYDVKMKEKGDIPEGYSVSREKKERFSLILESASTNQTSMYLCATTVGTGKYFGPGTRLTVT.

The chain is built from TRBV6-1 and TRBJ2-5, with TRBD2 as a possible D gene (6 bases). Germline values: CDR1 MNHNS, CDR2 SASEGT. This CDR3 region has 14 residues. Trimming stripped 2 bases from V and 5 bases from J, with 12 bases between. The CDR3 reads CASSERGLWETQYF. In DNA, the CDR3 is TGTGCCAGCAGTGAACGGGGACTGTGGGAGACCCAGTACTTC.

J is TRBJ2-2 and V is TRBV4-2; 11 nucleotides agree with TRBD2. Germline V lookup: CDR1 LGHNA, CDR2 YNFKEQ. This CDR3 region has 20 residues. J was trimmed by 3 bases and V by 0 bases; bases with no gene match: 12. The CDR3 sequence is CASSQERVAGGPGDTGELFF. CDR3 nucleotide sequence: TGTGCCAGCAGCCAAGAAAGGGTAGCGGGGGGGCCCGGCGACACCGGGGAGCTGTTTTTT.

CDR3 DNA: TGTGCCAGCAGCCTCGTTTCGGGGGATAGCAATCAGCCCCAGCATTTT. Encoded protein: CASSLVSGDSNQPQHF. The chain carries TRBV7-8 and TRBJ1-5; possibly TRBD1 for D (5 bases). The germline V and J ends were trimmed by 5 bases and 0 bases, with 14 bases remaining between them. CDR1 is SGHVS, CDR2 FQNEAQ, per germline. The CDR3 consists of 16 residues.

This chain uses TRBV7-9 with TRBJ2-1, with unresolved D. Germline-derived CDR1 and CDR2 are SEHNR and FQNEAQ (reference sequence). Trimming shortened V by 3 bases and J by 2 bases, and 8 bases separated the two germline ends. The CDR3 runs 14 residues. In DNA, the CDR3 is TGTGCCAGCAGCTTCCAGTTAACCTACAATGAGCAGTTCTTC. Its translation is CASSFQLTYNEQFF.

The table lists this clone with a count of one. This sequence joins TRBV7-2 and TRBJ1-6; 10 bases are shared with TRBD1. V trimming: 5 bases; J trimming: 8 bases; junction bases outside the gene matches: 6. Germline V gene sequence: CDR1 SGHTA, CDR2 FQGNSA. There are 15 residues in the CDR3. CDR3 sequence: CASSISGQGYSPLHF. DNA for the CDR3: TGTGCCAGCAGCATCTCGGGACAGGGGTATTCACCCCTCCACTTT.

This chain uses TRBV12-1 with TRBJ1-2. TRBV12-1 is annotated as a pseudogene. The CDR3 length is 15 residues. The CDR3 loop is CASSRRYRGARGYTF. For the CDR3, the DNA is TGTGCCAGCAGTCGACGGTACCGGGGGGCGCGGGGCTACACCTTC.

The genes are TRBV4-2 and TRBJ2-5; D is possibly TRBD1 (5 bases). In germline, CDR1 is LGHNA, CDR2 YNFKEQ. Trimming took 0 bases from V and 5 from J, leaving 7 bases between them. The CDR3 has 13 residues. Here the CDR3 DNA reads TGTGCCAGCAGCCAAGATGCAGGGGAGACCCAGTACTTC. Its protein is CASSQDAGETQYF.

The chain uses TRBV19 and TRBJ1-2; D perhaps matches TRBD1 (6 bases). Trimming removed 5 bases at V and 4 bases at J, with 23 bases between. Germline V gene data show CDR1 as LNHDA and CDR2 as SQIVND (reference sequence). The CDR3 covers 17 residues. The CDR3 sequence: CASSFRDTPGRSYGYTF. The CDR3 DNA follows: TGTGCCAGTAGTTTCAGGGACACCCCTGGGAGAAGCTATGGCTACACCTTC.

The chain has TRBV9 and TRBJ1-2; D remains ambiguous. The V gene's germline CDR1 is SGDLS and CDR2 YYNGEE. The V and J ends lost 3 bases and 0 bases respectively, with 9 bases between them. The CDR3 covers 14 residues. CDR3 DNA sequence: TGTGCCAGCAGCGGCCCCCACTCTAACTATGGCTACACCTTC. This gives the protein CASSGPHSNYGYTF.